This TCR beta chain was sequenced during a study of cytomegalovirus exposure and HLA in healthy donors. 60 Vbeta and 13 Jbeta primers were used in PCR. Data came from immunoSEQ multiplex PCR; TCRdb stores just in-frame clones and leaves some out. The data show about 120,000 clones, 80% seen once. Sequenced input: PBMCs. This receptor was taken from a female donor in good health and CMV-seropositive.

The CDR3 here is CASSLWGDYEQYF. The CDR3 DNA follows: TGTGCCAGCAGTTTATGGGGGGACTACGAGCAGTACTTC. This sequence joins TRBV27 and TRBJ2-7; D possibly corresponds to TRBD2 (6 bases). V lost 1 base and J 3 bases, leaving 7 bases between the germline ends. The germline CDR1 and CDR2 sequences are MNHEY and SMNVEV (reference sequence). CDR3 length: 13 amino acids.